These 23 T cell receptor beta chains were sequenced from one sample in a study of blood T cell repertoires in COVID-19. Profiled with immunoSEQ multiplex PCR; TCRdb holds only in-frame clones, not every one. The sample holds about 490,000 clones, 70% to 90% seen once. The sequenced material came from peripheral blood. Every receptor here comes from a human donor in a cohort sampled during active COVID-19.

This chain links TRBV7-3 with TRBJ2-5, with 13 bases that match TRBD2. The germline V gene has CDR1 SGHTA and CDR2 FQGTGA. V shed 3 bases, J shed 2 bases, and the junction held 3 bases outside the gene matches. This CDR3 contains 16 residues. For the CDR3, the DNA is TGTGCCAGCAGCTTGACTAGCGGGAGGAAGCAAGAGACCCAGTACTTC. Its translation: CASSLTSGRKQETQYF.

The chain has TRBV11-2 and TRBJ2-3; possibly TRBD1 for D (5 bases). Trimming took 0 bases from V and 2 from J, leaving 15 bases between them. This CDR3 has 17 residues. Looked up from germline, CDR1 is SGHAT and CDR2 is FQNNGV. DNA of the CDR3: TGTGCCAGCAGCTTAGACCGTCTGGGGCGCCCCACAGATACGCAGTATTTT. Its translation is CASSLDRLGRPTDTQYF.

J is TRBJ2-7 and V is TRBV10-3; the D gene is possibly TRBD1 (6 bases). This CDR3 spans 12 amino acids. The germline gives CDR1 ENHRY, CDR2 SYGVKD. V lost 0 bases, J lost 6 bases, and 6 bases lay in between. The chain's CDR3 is CAISESGGEQYF. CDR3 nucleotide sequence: TGTGCCATCAGTGAGTCAGGGGGCGAGCAGTACTTC.

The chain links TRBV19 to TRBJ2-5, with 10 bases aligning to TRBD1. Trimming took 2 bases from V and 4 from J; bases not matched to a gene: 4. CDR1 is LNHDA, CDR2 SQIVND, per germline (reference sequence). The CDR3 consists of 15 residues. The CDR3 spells CASSIIGQGGETQYF. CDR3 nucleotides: TGTGCCAGTAGTATAATAGGACAGGGGGGAGAGACCCAGTACTTC.

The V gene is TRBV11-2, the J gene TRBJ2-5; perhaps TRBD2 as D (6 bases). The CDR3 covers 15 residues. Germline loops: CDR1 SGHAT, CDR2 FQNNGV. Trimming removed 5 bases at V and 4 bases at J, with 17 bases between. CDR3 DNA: TGTGCCAGCAGCCGACATCCGCAGGAGGGAGAGACCCAGTACTTC. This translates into CASSRHPQEGETQYF.

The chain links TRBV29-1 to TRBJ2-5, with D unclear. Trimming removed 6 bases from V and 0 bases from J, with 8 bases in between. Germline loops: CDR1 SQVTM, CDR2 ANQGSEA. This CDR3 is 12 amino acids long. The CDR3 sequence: CSVPMYQETQYF. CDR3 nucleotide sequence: TGCAGCGTACCTATGTACCAAGAGACCCAGTACTTC.

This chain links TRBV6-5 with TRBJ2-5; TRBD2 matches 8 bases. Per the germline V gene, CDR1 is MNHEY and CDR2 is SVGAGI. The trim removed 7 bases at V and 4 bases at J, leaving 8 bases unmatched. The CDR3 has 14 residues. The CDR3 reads CASNPTGGPETQYF. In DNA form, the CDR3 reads TGTGCCAGCAACCCTACGGGAGGGCCAGAGACCCAGTACTTC.

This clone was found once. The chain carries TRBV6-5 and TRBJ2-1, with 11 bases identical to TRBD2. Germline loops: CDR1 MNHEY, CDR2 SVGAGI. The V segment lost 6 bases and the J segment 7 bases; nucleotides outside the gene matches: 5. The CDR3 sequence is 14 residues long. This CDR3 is CASRLAGGINEQFF. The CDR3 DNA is TGTGCCAGCAGGCTAGCGGGAGGTATAAATGAGCAGTTCTTC.

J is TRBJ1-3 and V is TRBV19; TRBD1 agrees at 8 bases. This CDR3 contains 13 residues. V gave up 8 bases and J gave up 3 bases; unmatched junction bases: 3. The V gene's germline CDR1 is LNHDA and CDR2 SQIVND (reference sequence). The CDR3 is CASGQGLGNTIYF. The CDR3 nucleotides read TGTGCCAGTGGACAGGGTCTTGGAAACACCATATATTTT.

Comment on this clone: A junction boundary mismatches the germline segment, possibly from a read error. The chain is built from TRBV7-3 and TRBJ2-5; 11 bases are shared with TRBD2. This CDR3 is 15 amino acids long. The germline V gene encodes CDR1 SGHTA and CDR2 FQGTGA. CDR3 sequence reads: CASSLTSGRGETQYF. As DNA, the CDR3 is TGTGCCAGCAGCCTAACTAGCGGGAGAGGGGAGACCCAGTACTTC.

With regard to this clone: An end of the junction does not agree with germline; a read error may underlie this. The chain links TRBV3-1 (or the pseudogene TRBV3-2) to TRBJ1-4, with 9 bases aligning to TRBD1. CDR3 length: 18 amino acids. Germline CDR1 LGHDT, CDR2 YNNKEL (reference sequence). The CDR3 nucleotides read TGTGCCAGCAGCCAAGATCTTCCAGGACAGGGGAGGAATGAAAAGCTGTTTTTT. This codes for CASSQDLPGQGRNEKLFF.

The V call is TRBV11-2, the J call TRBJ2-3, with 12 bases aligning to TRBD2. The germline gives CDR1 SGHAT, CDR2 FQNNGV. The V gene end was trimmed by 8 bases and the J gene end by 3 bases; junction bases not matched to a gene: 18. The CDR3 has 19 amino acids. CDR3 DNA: TGTGCCAGCTCTTCCCCGGGGGGGGGAACTAGCGGGAGGACAGATACGCAGTATTTT. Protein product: CASSSPGGGTSGRTDTQYF. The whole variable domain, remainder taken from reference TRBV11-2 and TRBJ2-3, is EAGVAQSPRYKIIEKRQSVAFWCNPISGHATLYWYQQILGQGPKLLIQFQNNGVVDDSQLPKDRFSAERLKGVDSTLKIQPAKLEDSAVYLCASSSPGGGTSGRTDTQYFGPGTRLTVL.

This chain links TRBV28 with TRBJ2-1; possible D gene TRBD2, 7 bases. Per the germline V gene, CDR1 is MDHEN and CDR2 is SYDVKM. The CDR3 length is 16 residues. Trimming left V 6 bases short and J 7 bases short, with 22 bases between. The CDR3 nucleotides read TGTGCCAGCAGCCCCAATAAGGGAGGGGGATATAATGAGCAGTTCTTC. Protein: CASSPNKGGGYNEQFF.

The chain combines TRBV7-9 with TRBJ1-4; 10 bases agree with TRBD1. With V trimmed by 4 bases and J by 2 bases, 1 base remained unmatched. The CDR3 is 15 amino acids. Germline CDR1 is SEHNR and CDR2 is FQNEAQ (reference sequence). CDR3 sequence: CASSWTGGTNEKLFF. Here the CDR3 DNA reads TGTGCCAGCAGCTGGACAGGGGGGACTAATGAAAAACTGTTTTTT.

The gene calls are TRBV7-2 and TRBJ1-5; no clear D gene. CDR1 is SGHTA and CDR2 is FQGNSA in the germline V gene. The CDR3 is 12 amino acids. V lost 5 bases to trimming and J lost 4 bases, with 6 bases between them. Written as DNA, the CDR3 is TGTGCCAGCAGCCCTACTAATCAGCCCCAGCATTTT. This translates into CASSPTNQPQHF.

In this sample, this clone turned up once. CDR3 loop: CASSRTGRVGYGYTF. CDR3 DNA sequence: TGTGCCAGCAGTAGAACAGGGCGTGTGGGCTATGGCTACACCTTC. The rearrangement links TRBV6-5 to TRBJ1-2, with D perhaps matching TRBD1 (6 bases). The CDR3 is 15 amino acids. V lost 5 bases and J lost 4, with 17 bases in between. Germline V gives CDR1 MNHEY, CDR2 SVGAGI.

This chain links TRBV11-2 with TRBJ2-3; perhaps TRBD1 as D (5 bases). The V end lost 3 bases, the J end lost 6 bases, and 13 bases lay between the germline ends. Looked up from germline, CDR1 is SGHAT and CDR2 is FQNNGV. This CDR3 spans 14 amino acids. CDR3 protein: CASSLAQGFDTQYF. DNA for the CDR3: TGTGCCAGCAGCTTGGCTCAGGGATTTGATACGCAGTATTTT.

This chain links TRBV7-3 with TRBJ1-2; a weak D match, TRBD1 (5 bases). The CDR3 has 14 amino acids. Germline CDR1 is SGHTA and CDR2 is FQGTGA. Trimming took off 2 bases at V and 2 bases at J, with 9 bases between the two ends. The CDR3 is CASSLYAGNYGYTF. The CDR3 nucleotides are TGTGCCAGCAGCTTATACGCAGGGAACTATGGCTACACCTTC.

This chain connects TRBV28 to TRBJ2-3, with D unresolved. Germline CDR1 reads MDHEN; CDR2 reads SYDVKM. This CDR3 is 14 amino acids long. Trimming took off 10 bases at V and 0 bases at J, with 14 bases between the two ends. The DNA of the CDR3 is TGTGCCATCCATCGGTCGCCTAGCACAGATACGCAGTATTTT. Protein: CAIHRSPSTDTQYF.

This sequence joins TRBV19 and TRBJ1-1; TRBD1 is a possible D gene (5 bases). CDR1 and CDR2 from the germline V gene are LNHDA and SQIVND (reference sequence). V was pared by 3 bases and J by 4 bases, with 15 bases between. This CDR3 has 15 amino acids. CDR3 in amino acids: CASSIDSDVSTEAFF. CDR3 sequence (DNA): TGTGCCAGTAGTATTGACAGTGACGTGAGCACTGAAGCTTTCTTT. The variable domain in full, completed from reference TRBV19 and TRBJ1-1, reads DGGITQSPKYLFRKEGQNVTLSCEQNLNHDAMYWYRQDPGQGLRLIYYSQIVNDFQKGDIAEGYSVSREKKESFPLTVTSAQKNPTAFYLCASSIDSDVSTEAFFGQGTRLTVV.

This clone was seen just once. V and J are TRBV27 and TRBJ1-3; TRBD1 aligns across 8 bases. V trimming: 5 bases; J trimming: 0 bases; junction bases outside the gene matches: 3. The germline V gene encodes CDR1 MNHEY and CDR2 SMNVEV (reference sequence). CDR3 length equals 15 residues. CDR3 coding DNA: TGTGCCAGCAGTCGCGGACAGGGCTCTGGAAACACCATATATTTT. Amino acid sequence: CASSRGQGSGNTIYF.

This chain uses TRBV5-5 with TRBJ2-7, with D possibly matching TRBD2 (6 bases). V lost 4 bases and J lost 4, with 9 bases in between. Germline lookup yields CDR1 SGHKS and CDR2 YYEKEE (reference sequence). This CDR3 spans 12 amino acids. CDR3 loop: CASSNSGYEQYF. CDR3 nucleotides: TGTGCCAGCAGCAATAGCGGATACGAGCAGTACTTC. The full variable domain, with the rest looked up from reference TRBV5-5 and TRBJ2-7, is DAGVTQSPTHLIKTRGQQVTLRCSPISGHKSVSWYQQVLGQGPQFIFQYYEKEERGRGNFPDRFSARQFPNYSSELNVNALLLGDSALYLCASSNSGYEQYFGPGTRLTVT.

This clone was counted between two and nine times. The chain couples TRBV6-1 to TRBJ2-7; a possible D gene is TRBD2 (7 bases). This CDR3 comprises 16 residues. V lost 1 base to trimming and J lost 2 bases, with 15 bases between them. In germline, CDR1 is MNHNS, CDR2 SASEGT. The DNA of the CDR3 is TGTGCCAGCAGTGAAGGGGGAGGGGGGCGCCCCTACGAGCAGTACTTC. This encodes CASSEGGGGRPYEQYF.